Below are 18 T cell receptor beta chains sequenced from a single sample in a study of blood T cell repertoires in COVID-19. Clones were read by immunoSEQ multiplex PCR, and TCRdb kept only the in-frame ones, dropping some. The sample contains around 43,000 clones, approximately 90% of which appear only once. The sequencing input was peripheral blood. The receptor source for this set is a human donor in a cohort sampled during active COVID-19.

The gene calls are TRBV5-1 and TRBJ2-5, with TRBD1 matching over 10 bases. CDR3 length: 14 residues. Unmatched junction bases numbered 5, after V lost 4 bases and J lost 5 bases. Germline CDR1 reads SGHRS; CDR2 reads YFSETQ. CDR3 sequence (DNA): TGCGCCAGCAGCGGGGGGACAGGGGCCGAGACCCAGTACTTC. Translating gives CASSGGTGAETQYF.

V gene TRBV13 combines with J gene TRBJ2-1; 7 bases fit TRBD2. The CDR3 spans 15 residues. V trimming: 5 bases; J trimming: 0 bases; junction bases outside the gene matches: 4. Germline assignment: CDR1 PRHDT and CDR2 FYEKMQ (reference sequence). The CDR3, as DNA: TGTGCCAGCAGCCGCGGCGGGGGCTCCTACAATGAGCAGTTCTTC. Protein sequence: CASSRGGGSYNEQFF. Drawing the rest from reference TRBV13 and TRBJ2-1, the complete variable domain is AAGVIQSPRHLIKEKRETATLKCYPIPRHDTVYWYQQGPGQDPQFLISFYEKMQSDKGSIPDRFSAQQFSDYHSELNMSSLELGDSALYFCASSRGGGSYNEQFFGPGTRLTVL.

The CDR3 sequence is CASSSGLAVYNEQFF. As DNA, the CDR3 is TGCGCCAGCAGCTCTGGTTTAGCGGTTTACAATGAGCAGTTCTTC. The chain links TRBV5-1 to TRBJ2-1; possible D gene TRBD2, 6 bases. The CDR3 extends over 15 amino acids. Germline CDR1 is SGHRS and CDR2 is YFSETQ. The V gene lost 3 bases and the J gene lost 4 bases, with 14 bases spanning the gap.

The sample holds one count of this clone. The rearrangement joins TRBV30 to TRBJ1-3; D possibly corresponds to TRBD1 (6 bases). The V end lost 5 bases, the J end lost 4 bases, and 12 bases lay between the germline ends. CDR3 size: 13 residues. Per the germline V gene, CDR1 is GTSNPN and CDR2 is SVGIG (reference sequence). CDR3 sequence (DNA): TGTGCCTGGGCCACAGGGTTCGGAAACACCATATATTTT. Its translation is CAWATGFGNTIYF.

The chain links TRBV7-6 to TRBJ2-2, with D maybe TRBD2 (5 bases). This CDR3 contains 14 residues. V lost 5 bases, J lost 0 bases, and 7 bases lay in between. CDR1 is SGHVS and CDR2 is FNYEAQ in the germline V gene. The CDR3 nucleotides are TGTGCCAGCAGCCAGCGGACGAACACCGGGGAGCTGTTTTTT. This gives the protein CASSQRTNTGELFF.

This sequence joins TRBV30 and TRBJ2-1; 9 bases fit TRBD1. Germline V lookup: CDR1 GTSNPN, CDR2 SVGIG (reference sequence). Trimming cost V 2 bases and J 0 bases; bases outside gene matches: 14. This CDR3 comprises 19 residues. The CDR3 protein is CAWSSTWHRGLPSYNEQFF. CDR3 in DNA: TGTGCCTGGAGTTCAACGTGGCACAGGGGGCTCCCCTCCTACAATGAGCAGTTCTTC.

V gene TRBV11-3 combines with J gene TRBJ2-7, with TRBD1 matching 7 bases. Germline CDR1 and CDR2: SGHNT and YENEEA. The CDR3 runs 15 residues. J lost 2 bases, V lost 5 bases, and 9 bases had no gene match. The CDR3: CASSPGTERTYEQYF. In DNA form, the CDR3 reads TGTGCCAGCAGCCCCGGGACAGAACGCACCTACGAGCAGTACTTC. The entire variable domain, with the rest obtained from reference TRBV11-3 and TRBJ2-7, is as follows: EAGVVQSPRYKIIEKKQPVAFWCNPISGHNTLYWYLQNLGQGPELLIRYENEEAVDDSQLPKDRFSAERLKGVDSTLKIQPAELGDSAVYLCASSPGTERTYEQYFGPGTRLTVT.

Written as DNA, the CDR3 is TGCAGCGTTACCTTAACAGGGGGCAGAAATCAGCCCCAGCATTTT. Residues: CSVTLTGGRNQPQHF. This sequence joins TRBV29-1 and TRBJ1-5; TRBD1 matches 9 bases. CDR1 and CDR2 (germline): SQVTM, ANQGSEA. The CDR3 covers 15 residues. Trimming removed 5 bases from V and 4 bases from J; junction bases left unmatched: 9.

This chain connects TRBV5-1 to TRBJ1-1, with 8 bases matching TRBD1. Trimming cost V 4 bases and J 5 bases; bases outside gene matches: 7. Germline assignment: CDR1 SGHRS and CDR2 YFSETQ. The CDR3 runs to 14 residues. The CDR3 bases are TGCGCCAGCAGCATCCAGGGGGCGCGGACTGAAGCTTTCTTT. Translating it yields CASSIQGARTEAFF.

The gene calls are TRBV7-2 and TRBJ2-4; tentatively, D is TRBD1 (5 bases). This CDR3 is built from 15 residues. Trimming took off 1 base at V and 5 bases at J, with 12 bases between the two ends. Germline V gives CDR1 SGHTA, CDR2 FQGNSA. The CDR3 reads CASSLGFRVQNIQYF. The DNA for the CDR3 is TGTGCCAGCAGCTTAGGGTTCAGGGTCCAAAACATTCAGTACTTC.

The chain carries TRBV7-2 and TRBJ2-3, with a tentative D call TRBD2 (7 bases). CDR1 is SGHTA, CDR2 FQGNSA, per germline. The CDR3 contains 16 residues. Trimming stripped 7 bases from V and 2 bases from J, with 19 bases between. CDR3 in DNA: TGTGCCAGCAAATCCGGGGAGGGGGGGGCCACAGATACGCAGTATTTT. This gives the protein CASKSGEGGATDTQYF.

This clone was seen just once. The rearrangement links TRBV13 to TRBJ2-1; TRBD2 agrees at 14 bases. This CDR3 has 15 residues. The junction had 1 base not matched to a gene; V was cut back by 4 bases and J by 5 bases. Germline assignment: CDR1 PRHDT and CDR2 FYEKMQ (reference sequence). This chain's CDR3 is CASSWGLAGDNEQFF. The DNA of the CDR3 is TGTGCCAGCAGCTGGGGACTAGCGGGGGACAATGAGCAGTTCTTC.

The CDR3 nucleotides read TGTGCCAGCAGTTTAGGCCGCGCCTACGAGCAGTACTTC. It yields the protein CASSLGRAYEQYF. V and J are TRBV12-3 or TRBV12-4 and TRBJ2-7; the D is unclear. V was shortened by 1 base and J by 2 bases, with 6 bases between the two germline ends. This CDR3 contains 13 residues.

V and J are TRBV5-1 and TRBJ2-5; possible D gene TRBD2, 6 bases. V shed 6 bases and J shed 5 bases, with 17 bases lying between them. This CDR3 is 14 amino acids long. The germline V gene encodes CDR1 SGHRS and CDR2 YFSETQ. The CDR3 is CASTPSGERETQYF. As DNA, the CDR3 is TGCGCCAGCACCCCTTCGGGAGAACGGGAGACCCAGTACTTC.

This chain uses TRBV2 with TRBJ1-1; a possible D gene is TRBD1 (6 bases). Germline V gene sequence: CDR1 SNHLY, CDR2 FYNNEI. CDR3 size: 14 residues. V was trimmed by 4 bases and J by 3 bases, leaving 12 bases between them. Here the CDR3 DNA reads TGTGCCAGCAGTGGTGTAGGGGGGGACACTGAAGCTTTCTTT. The encoded protein is CASSGVGGDTEAFF.

This clone came up once. The V gene is TRBV18, the J gene TRBJ2-1; D remains ambiguous. V dropped 3 bases and J dropped 0 bases, with 6 bases sitting between them. Germline V gene data show CDR1 as KGHSH and CDR2 as LQKENI. CDR3 size: 14 residues. CDR3 DNA sequence: TGTGCCAGCTCACCCGGAGACTCCTACAATGAGCAGTTCTTC. This sequence encodes CASSPGDSYNEQFF.

The chain is built from TRBV4-3 and TRBJ2-5, with D perhaps matching TRBD1 (6 bases). Trimming shortened V by 0 bases and J by 5 bases, and 16 bases separated the two germline ends. The CDR3 has 16 amino acids. CDR1 LGHNA and CDR2 YSLEER come from the germline V gene. DNA of the CDR3: TGCGCCAGCAGCCAAGAAACGGGACAATTCGGGGAGACCCAGTACTTC. Its translation: CASSQETGQFGETQYF.

The chain couples TRBV4-1 to TRBJ2-3; TRBD2 is a possible D gene (5 bases). The CDR3 is 16 residues long. Between the trimmed V and J ends, which lost 1 base and 0 bases, there was a span of 11 bases. The germline gives CDR1 MGHRA, CDR2 YSYEKL. The CDR3 is CASSQGGLGSTDTQYF. CDR3 sequence (DNA): TGCGCCAGCAGCCAAGGAGGGCTCGGGAGCACAGATACGCAGTATTTT.